This T cell receptor (beta chain) was obtained from a study of identical twins. The germline CDR1 and CDR2 sequences are WNHNN and SYGVQD (reference sequence). Trimming removed 0 bases from V and 3 bases from J, with 9 bases in between. CDR3 length: 14 amino acids. This clonotype has ten or more counts. In TCRdb, the 5' RACE reads were re-called with MiXCR into one record per CDR3 protein. The table records over 600,000 distinct CDR3 sequences, over 20% of them present only once. These records were also assigned to another study, of T cells expressing NK-cell markers. That study adds: All TCR beta repertoires analysed originated from sorted CD3+CD56+NKG2C+, CD3+CD56+NKG2C- and CD3+CD56-NKG2C+ T cells.

The chain has TRBV10-1 and TRBJ2-7, with D possibly TRBD1 on 6 matching bases. The sample taken for sequencing was PBMCs. This sequence originates from a woman younger than 35 in good health. CDR3 coding DNA: TGCGCCAGCAGTGAGTCGGAAGGGGGCTACGAGCAGTACTTC. Its protein product is CASSESEGGYEQYF.